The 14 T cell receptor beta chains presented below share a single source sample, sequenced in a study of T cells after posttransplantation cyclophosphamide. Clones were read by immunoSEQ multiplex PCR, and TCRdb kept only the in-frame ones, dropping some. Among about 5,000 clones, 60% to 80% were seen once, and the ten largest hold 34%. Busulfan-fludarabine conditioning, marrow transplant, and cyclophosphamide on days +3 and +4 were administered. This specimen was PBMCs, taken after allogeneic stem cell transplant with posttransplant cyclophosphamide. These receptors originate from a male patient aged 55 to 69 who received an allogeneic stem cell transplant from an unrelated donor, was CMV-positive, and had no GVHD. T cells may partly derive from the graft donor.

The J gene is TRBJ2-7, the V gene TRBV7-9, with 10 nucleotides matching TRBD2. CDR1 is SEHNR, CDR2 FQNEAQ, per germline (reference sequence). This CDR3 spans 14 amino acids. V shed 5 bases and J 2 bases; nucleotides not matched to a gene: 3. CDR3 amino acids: CASSPSGRAYEQYF. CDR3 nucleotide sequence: TGTGCCAGCAGCCCGAGCGGGAGGGCCTACGAGCAGTACTTC.

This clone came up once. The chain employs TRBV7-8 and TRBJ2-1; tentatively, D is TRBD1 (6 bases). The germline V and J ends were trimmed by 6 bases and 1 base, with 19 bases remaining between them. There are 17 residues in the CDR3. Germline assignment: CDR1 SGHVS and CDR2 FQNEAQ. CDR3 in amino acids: CASSPGGQFWSYNEQFF. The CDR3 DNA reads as TGTGCCAGCAGTCCTGGGGGCCAATTTTGGTCCTACAATGAGCAGTTCTTC.

CDR3 sequence reads: CASSQDRETSVEQFF. The DNA of the CDR3 is TGCGCCAGCAGCCAAGATCGGGAGACTAGCGTTGAGCAGTTCTTC. V and J are TRBV4-1 and TRBJ2-1, with 8 positions matching TRBD2. The ends lost 0 bases at V and 9 bases at J; junction bases unmatched: 7. CDR3 length: 15 amino acids. CDR1 is MGHRA, CDR2 YSYEKL, per germline.

The CDR3 reads CSIITDTQYF. CDR3 sequence (DNA): TGCAGCATTATCACAGATACGCAGTATTTT. This rearrangement joins TRBV29-1 to TRBJ2-3, with D unclear. V was pared by 8 bases and J by 2 bases, with 5 bases between. CDR1 SQVTM and CDR2 ANQGSEA come from the germline V gene. The CDR3 consists of 10 residues.

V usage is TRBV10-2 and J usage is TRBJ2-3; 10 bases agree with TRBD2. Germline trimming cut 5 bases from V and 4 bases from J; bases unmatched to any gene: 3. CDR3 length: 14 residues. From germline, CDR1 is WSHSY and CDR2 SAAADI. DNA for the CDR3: TGCGCCAGCAGTCTAGCGGGAGTAGCAGATACGCAGTATTTT. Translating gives CASSLAGVADTQYF.

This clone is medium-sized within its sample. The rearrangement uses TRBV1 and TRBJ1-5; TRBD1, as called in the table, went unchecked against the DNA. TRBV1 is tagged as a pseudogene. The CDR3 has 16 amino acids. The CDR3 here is CTSSQVRRQTRQPQHF. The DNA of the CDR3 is TGCACCAGCAGCCAAGTTCGGCGACAGACGCGTCAGCCCCAGCATTTT.

In DNA form, the CDR3 reads TGTGCCAGCAGGTTACAGGGGGCGGTTGGCTACACCTTC. Translating it yields CASRLQGAVGYTF. The V call is TRBV6-6, the J call TRBJ1-2; 9 bases match TRBD1. The germline gives CDR1 MNHNY, CDR2 SVGAGI (reference sequence). J was trimmed by 7 bases and V by 6 bases; bases with no gene match: 6. This CDR3 contains 13 residues.

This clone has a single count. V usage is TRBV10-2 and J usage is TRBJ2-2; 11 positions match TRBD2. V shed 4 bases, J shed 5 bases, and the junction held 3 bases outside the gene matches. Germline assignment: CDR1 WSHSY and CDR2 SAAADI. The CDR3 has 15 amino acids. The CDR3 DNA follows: TGCGCCAGCAGTGTTAGCGGGAGGGAAACCGGGGAGCTGTTTTTT. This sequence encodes CASSVSGRETGELFF.

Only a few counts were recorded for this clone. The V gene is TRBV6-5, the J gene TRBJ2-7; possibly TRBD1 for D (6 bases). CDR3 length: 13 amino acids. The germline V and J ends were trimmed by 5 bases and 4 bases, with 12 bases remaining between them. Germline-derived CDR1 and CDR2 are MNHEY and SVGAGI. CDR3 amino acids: CASSTVQGYEQYF. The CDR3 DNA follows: TGTGCCAGCAGTACAGTACAGGGTTACGAGCAGTACTTC.

The CDR3 nucleotides read TGTGCCAGTAGTATAGGGGGCACAGGGGCTCAGCCCCAGCATTTT. This sequence encodes CASSIGGTGAQPQHF. The chain carries TRBV19 and TRBJ1-5, with 7 bases lining up with TRBD1. The CDR3 sequence is 15 residues long. CDR1 is LNHDA and CDR2 is SQIVND in the germline V gene (reference sequence). V gave up 1 base and J gave up 6 bases; unmatched junction bases: 6.

CDR3 amino acids: CASSFSGNEQFF. The CDR3 coding sequence is TGTGCCAGCAGCTTTTCCGGGAATGAGCAGTTCTTC. This chain uses TRBV7-2 with TRBJ2-1; no definite D call. Trimming left V 3 bases short and J 7 bases short, with 7 bases between. The CDR3 spans 12 residues. Germline V gives CDR1 SGHTA, CDR2 FQGNSA.

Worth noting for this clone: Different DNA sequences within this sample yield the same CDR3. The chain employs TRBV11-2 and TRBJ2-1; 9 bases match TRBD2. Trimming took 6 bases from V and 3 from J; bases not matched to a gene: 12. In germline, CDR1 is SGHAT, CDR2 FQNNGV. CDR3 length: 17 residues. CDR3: CASRTGRGGAGYNEQFF. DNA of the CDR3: TGTGCCAGCAGAACGGGTCGCGGGGGGGCCGGCTACAATGAGCAGTTCTTC.

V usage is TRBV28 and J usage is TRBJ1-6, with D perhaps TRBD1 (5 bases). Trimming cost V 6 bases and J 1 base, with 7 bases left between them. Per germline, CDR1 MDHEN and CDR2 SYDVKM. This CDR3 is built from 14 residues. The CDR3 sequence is CASSRTSYNSPLHF. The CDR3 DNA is TGTGCCAGCAGCCGGACATCCTATAATTCACCCCTCCACTTT.

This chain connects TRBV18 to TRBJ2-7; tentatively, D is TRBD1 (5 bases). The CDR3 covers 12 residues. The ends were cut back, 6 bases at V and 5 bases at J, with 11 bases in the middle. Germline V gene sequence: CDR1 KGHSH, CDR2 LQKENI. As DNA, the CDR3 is TGTGCCAGCTCCCCCAGGGATGACGAGCAGTACTTC. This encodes CASSPRDDEQYF.